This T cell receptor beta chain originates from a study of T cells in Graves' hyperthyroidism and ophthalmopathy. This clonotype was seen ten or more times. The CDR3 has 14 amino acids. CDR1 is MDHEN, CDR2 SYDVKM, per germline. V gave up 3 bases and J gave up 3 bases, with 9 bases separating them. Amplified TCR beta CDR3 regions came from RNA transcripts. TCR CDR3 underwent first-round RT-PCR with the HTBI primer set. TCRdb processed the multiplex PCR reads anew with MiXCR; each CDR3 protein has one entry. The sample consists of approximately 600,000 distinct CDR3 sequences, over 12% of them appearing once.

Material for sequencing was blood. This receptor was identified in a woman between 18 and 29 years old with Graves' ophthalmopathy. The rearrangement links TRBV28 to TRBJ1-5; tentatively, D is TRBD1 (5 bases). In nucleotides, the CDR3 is TGTGCCAGCAGTTTGGATGGGGCCAATCAGCCCCAGCATTTT. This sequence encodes CASSLDGANQPQHF.